Only a few counts were recorded for the clone carrying this TCR beta chain. Trimming pared 0 bases from V and 5 bases from J, leaving 14 bases between. Germline V gene sequence: CDR1 SGDLS, CDR2 YYNGEE. This CDR3 contains 15 residues. TCRdb's table, derived via immunoSEQ multiplex PCR, lists solely in-frame clones and lacks some. The repertoire consists of tens of thousands of clones, with around 90% occurring once and the leading ten covering about 16%. This sample is part of a study of OX40 agonist ivuxolimab in advanced cancers. At the level of the study: Treatment of patients was with ivuxolimab, an agonistic anti-OX40 (CD134) antibody.

V gene TRBV9 combines with J gene TRBJ1-1, with a weak D call TRBD1 (5 bases). The receptor's source is an adult with an advanced solid tumor such as melanoma, head and neck, liver or kidney cancer. Sequences were derived from CD4+ or CD8+ T cells sorted from blood, sampled in a trial of the OX40 agonist ivuxolimab. The chain's CDR3 is CASSVVVRGDTEAFF. The CDR3 coding sequence is TGTGCCAGCAGCGTAGTGGTGAGAGGGGATACTGAAGCTTTCTTT.